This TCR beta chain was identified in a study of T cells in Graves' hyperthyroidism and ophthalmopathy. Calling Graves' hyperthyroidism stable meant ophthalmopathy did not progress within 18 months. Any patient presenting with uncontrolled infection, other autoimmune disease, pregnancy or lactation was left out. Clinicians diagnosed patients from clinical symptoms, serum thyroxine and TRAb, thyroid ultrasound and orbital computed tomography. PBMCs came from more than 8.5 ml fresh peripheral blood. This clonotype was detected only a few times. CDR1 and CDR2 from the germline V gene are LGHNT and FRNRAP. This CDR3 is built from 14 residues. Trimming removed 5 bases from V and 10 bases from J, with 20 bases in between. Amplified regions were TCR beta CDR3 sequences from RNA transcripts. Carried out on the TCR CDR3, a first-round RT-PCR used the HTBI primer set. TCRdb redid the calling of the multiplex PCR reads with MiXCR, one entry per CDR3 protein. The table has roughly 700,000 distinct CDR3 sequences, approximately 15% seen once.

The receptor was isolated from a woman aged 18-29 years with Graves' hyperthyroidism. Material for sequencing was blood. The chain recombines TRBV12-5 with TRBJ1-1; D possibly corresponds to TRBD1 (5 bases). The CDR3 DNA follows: TGTGCTAGTGGTCCTCAGGGTTCAAGAGTCGGAGCTTTCTTT. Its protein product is CASGPQGSRVGAFF.